A single sample is the source of the 26 T cell receptor beta chains below, sequenced in a study of T-cell reconstitution after alpha-beta-depleted transplantation in children. TCRbeta library construction was performed incorporating unique molecular identifiers. From the PCR reads, TCRdb called clonotypes with MiXCR, one entry per CDR3 protein. The table records a few hundred thousand distinct CDR3 sequences, about an eighth of them present only once. The source was PBMCs from the stem cell graft donor, collected from the stem cell graft. These receptors were obtained from a human donor who donated a stem cell graft to a child with combined immunodeficiency.

This clonotype has ten or more counts. The chain is built from TRBV29-1 and TRBJ2-5; D perhaps matches TRBD2 (6 bases). The CDR3 length is 12 residues. V dropped 4 bases and J dropped 5 bases, with 11 bases sitting between them. Germline V CDR1 and CDR2: SQVTM, ANQGSEA. CDR3 residues: CSVVYSGETQYF. The CDR3 bases are TGCAGCGTTGTGTACAGCGGGGAGACCCAGTACTTC.

This clonotype was counted ten times or more. This CDR3 is CSAPKEAPDTQYF. In DNA form, the CDR3 reads TGCAGCGCTCCCAAGGAGGCCCCAGATACGCAGTATTTT. The chain recombines TRBV29-1 with TRBJ2-3; tentative D call: TRBD2 (5 bases). V lost 7 bases and J 4 bases, leaving 15 bases between the germline ends. Germline V CDR1 and CDR2: SQVTM, ANQGSEA. CDR3 length equals 13 residues.

There are many counts of this clonotype. The chain joins TRBV21-1 to TRBJ1-2; the table calls TRBD1, which could not be checked here. TRBV21-1 is assigned pseudogene status. The CDR3 runs to 16 residues. The CDR3 region has the DNA TGTGCCAGCAGCATGGGGGGGACAGGGGGGAACTATGGCTACACCTTC. It yields the protein CASSMGGTGGNYGYTF.

There are a few counts of this clonotype. The V call is TRBV5-1, the J call TRBJ2-7; 8 bases match TRBD2. CDR1 and CDR2 from the germline V gene are SGHRS and YFSETQ. The junction had 1 base not matched to a gene; V was cut back by 0 bases and J by 2 bases. This CDR3 is built from 14 residues. The CDR3 sequence is CASSLGTSPYEQYF. DNA of the CDR3: TGCGCCAGCAGCTTGGGGACTAGCCCCTACGAGCAGTACTTC.

The sample holds a few counts of this clonotype. This chain joins TRBV18 and TRBJ2-7, with a weak D call TRBD2 (7 bases). The CDR3 runs 16 residues. CDR1 KGHSH and CDR2 LQKENI come from the germline V gene. The V end lost 0 bases, the J end lost 3 bases, and 15 bases lay between the germline ends. The CDR3 nucleotides read TGTGCCAGCTCACCACCGAGGGGGGGTTTCAGCTACGAGCAGTACTTC. Translating gives CASSPPRGGFSYEQYF.

The chain joins TRBV9 to TRBJ2-1, with D possibly being TRBD1 or TRBD2 (5 bases each). Germline CDR1 is SGDLS and CDR2 is YYNGEE. This CDR3 contains 16 residues. Trimming cost V 3 bases and J 4 bases, with 17 bases left between them. The CDR3 is CASSAETRGPYNEQFF. DNA of the CDR3: TGTGCCAGCAGCGCGGAGACTCGGGGCCCTTACAATGAGCAGTTCTTC. Full variable domain (remainder filled in from reference TRBV9 and TRBJ2-1): DSGVTQTPKHLITATGQRVTLRCSPRSGDLSVYWYQQSLDQGLQFLIQYYNGEERAKGNILERFSAQQFPDLHSELNLSSLELGDSALYFCASSAETRGPYNEQFFGPGTRLTVL.

This clonotype has more than one count but fewer than ten. The rearrangement links TRBV7-8 to TRBJ1-4; D gene ambiguous. CDR3 length equals 13 residues. The V end lost 5 bases, the J end lost 5 bases, and 9 bases lay between the germline ends. The germline gives CDR1 SGHVS, CDR2 FQNEAQ. CDR3 sequence reads: CASSKGRNEKLFF. DNA of the CDR3: TGTGCCAGCAGCAAGGGCCGAAATGAAAAACTGTTTTTT. Complete variable domain (other parts from reference TRBV7-8 and TRBJ1-4): GAGVSQSPRYKVAKRGQDVALRCDPISGHVSLFWYQQALGQGPEFLTYFQNEAQLDKSGLPSDRFFAERPEGSVSTLKIQRTQQEDSAVYLCASSKGRNEKLFFGSGTQLSVL.

This clonotype showed up just a few times. The gene calls are TRBV5-1 and TRBJ2-3; D perhaps matches TRBD2 (6 bases). Deletions cut 5 bases from V and 6 bases from J, with 16 bases between. Germline V lookup: CDR1 SGHRS, CDR2 YFSETQ. There are 14 residues in the CDR3. In DNA form, the CDR3 reads TGCGCCAGCAGTAATTCAGGAGGGCCGGATACGCAGTATTTT. It yields the protein CASSNSGGPDTQYF. Complete variable domain (other parts from reference TRBV5-1 and TRBJ2-3): KAGVTQTPRYLIKTRGQQVTLSCSPISGHRSVSWYQQTPGQGLQFLFEYFSETQRNKGNFPGRFSGRQFSNSRSEMNVSTLELGDSALYLCASSNSGGPDTQYFGPGTRLTVL.

This chain connects TRBV20-1 to TRBJ2-5; D is possibly TRBD2 (5 bases). The CDR3 runs to 13 residues. Germline V gene lookup returns CDR1 DFQATT and CDR2 SNEGSKA (reference sequence). Trimming cost V 7 bases and J 5 bases, with 17 bases left between them. The CDR3 DNA is TGCAGTGTCAGTCGTCCGGGAATTGAGACCCAGTACTTC. This sequence encodes CSVSRPGIETQYF.

The J gene is TRBJ2-2, the V gene TRBV29-1, with D maybe TRBD1 (6 bases). Germline values: CDR1 SQVTM, CDR2 ANQGSEA. The CDR3 has 14 amino acids. V lost 4 bases, J lost 3 bases, and 12 bases lay in between. In DNA, the CDR3 is TGCAGCGTTGCCGGACAGCCAGACACCGGGGAGCTGTTTTTT. This encodes CSVAGQPDTGELFF.

This clonotype was seen only a few times. The chain has TRBV6-6 and TRBJ1-6; no clear D. The CDR3 covers 11 residues. The germline V gene has CDR1 MNHNY and CDR2 SVGAGI (reference sequence). The germline V and J ends were trimmed by 6 bases and 6 bases, with 3 bases remaining between them. DNA of the CDR3: TGTGCCAGCAGGGTTAATTCACCCCTCCACTTT. It specifies CASRVNSPLHF.

V gene TRBV20-1 combines with J gene TRBJ2-1; 8 positions agree with TRBD2. This CDR3 comprises 13 residues. Losses at the gene ends were 4 bases for V and 15 bases for J; bases not matched to a gene: 14. Germline V CDR1 and CDR2: DFQATT, SNEGSKA (reference sequence). CDR3 bases: TGCAGTGCTAAGCGGGAGCACCTCGTCCGGGGGTTCTTC. Protein product: CSAKREHLVRGFF.

V gene TRBV11-2 combines with J gene TRBJ2-5, with D tentatively TRBD1 (5 bases). Germline V gene data show CDR1 as SGHAT and CDR2 as FQNNGV. The CDR3 runs to 14 residues. V was clipped by 8 bases and J by 3 bases, with 16 bases between them. CDR3 region: CASRPNKGKETQYF. CDR3 coding DNA: TGTGCCAGCCGGCCCAACAAGGGGAAAGAGACCCAGTACTTC.

This clonotype was seen more than once but under ten times. This sequence joins TRBV20-1 and TRBJ2-3; 12 bases align to TRBD2. CDR3 size: 14 residues. CDR1 and CDR2 (germline): DFQATT, SNEGSKA (reference sequence). Germline trimming cut 5 bases from V and 6 bases from J; bases unmatched to any gene: 6. CDR3: CSASLGLAGDTQYF. The CDR3 DNA follows: TGCAGTGCTTCCCTAGGACTAGCGGGGGATACGCAGTATTTT.

CDR3 DNA: TGTGCCAGCAGCCGACCCACAGGGGGCTTACACACCGGGGAGCTGTTTTTT. Translated: CASSRPTGGLHTGELFF. The chain employs TRBV12-3 or TRBV12-4 and TRBJ2-2, with 9 bases fitting TRBD1. The V gene end was trimmed by 6 bases and the J gene end by 3 bases; junction bases not matched to a gene: 11. This CDR3 is 17 amino acids long.

This clonotype was observed at least ten times. The chain joins TRBV20-1 to TRBJ2-7; D is ambiguous. Germline CDR1 is DFQATT and CDR2 is SNEGSKA (reference sequence). V was pared by 6 bases and J by 0 bases, with 9 bases between. This CDR3 spans 12 amino acids. CDR3 sequence reads: CSAIISSYEQYF. CDR3 sequence (DNA): TGCAGTGCCATAATCAGCTCCTACGAGCAGTACTTC.

This clonotype was seen a handful of times. This chain links TRBV20-1 with TRBJ2-1, with TRBD2 matching over 12 bases. The CDR3 runs to 14 residues. Germline CDR1 and CDR2: DFQATT and SNEGSKA (reference sequence). V lost 1 base to trimming and J lost 9 bases; unmatched junction nucleotides: 4. The CDR3 here is CSARGLAGGGEQFF. CDR3 nucleotides: TGCAGTGCTAGAGGGCTAGCGGGAGGGGGTGAGCAGTTCTTC.

In its sample, this clonotype was seen a few times. This chain links TRBV7-3 with TRBJ2-2; unclear D gene. Germline values: CDR1 SGHTA, CDR2 FQGTGA. The CDR3 runs 14 residues. With 5 bases removed from V and 0 bases from J, the gap between germline ends came to 7 bases. As DNA, the CDR3 is TGTGCCAGCAGCAGAGACACGAACACCGGGGAGCTGTTTTTT. It encodes CASSRDTNTGELFF.

There are a few counts of this clonotype. The chain combines TRBV20-1 with TRBJ2-3, with 7 bases matching TRBD2. Unmatched junction bases numbered 8, after V lost 3 bases and J lost 2 bases. Germline V gene data show CDR1 as DFQATT and CDR2 as SNEGSKA (reference sequence). CDR3 length: 15 amino acids. The CDR3 bases are TGCAGTGCTAGGCCCCCGGGACTAAACACAGATACGCAGTATTTT. Residues: CSARPPGLNTDTQYF.

This clonotype was counted at least ten times. This sequence joins TRBV27 and TRBJ2-4; TRBD2 is a possible D gene (6 bases). Deletions cut 5 bases from V and 5 bases from J, with 16 bases between. This CDR3 has 15 residues. The germline CDR1 and CDR2 sequences are MNHEY and SMNVEV (reference sequence). In DNA, the CDR3 is TGTGCCAGCAGTCCACGGGGAGGCGGAGAAAACATTCAGTACTTC. Its translation is CASSPRGGGENIQYF.

V gene TRBV5-5 combines with J gene TRBJ2-7, with 7 bases that match TRBD1. This CDR3 contains 14 residues. Germline V gene data show CDR1 as SGHKS and CDR2 as YYEKEE (reference sequence). Trimming removed 1 base from V and 2 bases from J; junction bases left unmatched: 3. The CDR3 spells CASSLPGTAYEQYF. The CDR3 nucleotides are TGTGCCAGCAGCTTGCCGGGGACAGCCTACGAGCAGTACTTC.

V gene TRBV12-3 or TRBV12-4 combines with J gene TRBJ2-7; maybe TRBD2 (5 bases). This CDR3 has 16 residues. Trimming cost V 7 bases and J 0 bases, with 19 bases left between them. CDR3 in amino acids: CASTPGLPLGSYEQYF. The CDR3 DNA reads as TGTGCCAGCACTCCCGGACTCCCTCTCGGCTCCTACGAGCAGTACTTC.

The V gene is TRBV6-2 or TRBV6-3, the J gene TRBJ2-5, with D uncertain. The CDR3 totals 12 residues. Germline lookup yields CDR1 MNHEY and CDR2 SVGEGT. Trimming took 4 bases from V and 5 from J, leaving 8 bases between them. Here the CDR3 reads CASSFVRETQYF. CDR3 coding DNA: TGTGCCAGCAGTTTCGTCAGGGAGACCCAGTACTTC.

The rearrangement joins TRBV10-3 to TRBJ1-3; tentative D call: TRBD1 (5 bases). The CDR3 length is 14 residues. Germline CDR1 reads ENHRY; CDR2 reads SYGVKD. V was trimmed by 4 bases and J by 5 bases, leaving 12 bases between them. DNA for the CDR3: TGTGCCATCAGTGGAGACGGGGGTCGAAACACCATATATTTT. It specifies CAISGDGGRNTIYF.

The V and J genes are TRBV12-3 or TRBV12-4 and TRBJ2-2, with 7 bases fitting TRBD1. The CDR3 runs to 15 residues. Trimming cost V 5 bases and J 4 bases; bases outside gene matches: 7. The CDR3 region has the DNA TGTGCCAGCAGTACAGGGGCCCCGTCCACCGGGGAGCTGTTTTTT. It specifies CASSTGAPSTGELFF.

This clonotype has just a few counts. The chain recombines TRBV3-1 with TRBJ2-7; D is ambiguous. The CDR3 contains 16 residues. Germline V gene data show CDR1 as LGHDT and CDR2 as YNNKEL (reference sequence). V lost 2 bases and J 0 bases, leaving 14 bases between the germline ends. The CDR3 protein is CASSQPLTIPSYEQYF. The CDR3 DNA follows: TGTGCCAGCAGCCAACCATTAACTATCCCCTCCTACGAGCAGTACTTC.